The entry below gives a single TCR beta chain sequence along with its context. Antigen: not known. This sample was included in a study of T cell responses to AZD1222 COVID-19 vaccine. Libraries were prepared by immunoSEQ multiplex PCR; TCRdb keeps only in-frame clonotypes and omits some of them. The table lists 150,000 or so clones, 80% to 90% of them singletons. Study-wide findings and caveats: The breadth and depth of Spike-specific TCRs increased once two AZD1222 doses had been given. Seropositive AZD1222 recipients at baseline numbered only five or six. Spike-wide coverage was observed for vaccine-associated CD4 TCRs, with dominant responses at 160-218 and 743-854.

Trimming left V 5 bases short and J 8 bases short, with 12 bases between. The CDR3 contains 12 residues. Germline assignment: CDR1 SGHNT and CDR2 YENEEA. This sample comprised peripheral blood, obtained on day 0 of MenACWY control vaccination. The sequence derives from an adult in good health. The rearrangement joins TRBV11-3 to TRBJ1-2; D not certain. The CDR3, as DNA: TGTGCCAGCAGCGACCGACACATCGGCTACACCTTC. Translation: CASSDRHIGYTF.